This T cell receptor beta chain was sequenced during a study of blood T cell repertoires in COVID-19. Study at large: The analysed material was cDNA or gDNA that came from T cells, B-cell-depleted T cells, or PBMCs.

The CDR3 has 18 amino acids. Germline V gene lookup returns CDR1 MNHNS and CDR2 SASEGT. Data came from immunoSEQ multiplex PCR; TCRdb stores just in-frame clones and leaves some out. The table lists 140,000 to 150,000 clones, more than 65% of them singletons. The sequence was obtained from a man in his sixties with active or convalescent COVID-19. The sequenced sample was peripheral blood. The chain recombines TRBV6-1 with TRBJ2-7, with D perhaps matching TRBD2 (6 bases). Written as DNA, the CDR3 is TGTGCCAGCAGTAAAGCTCCGGCCGGGGGATGGGGCTCCTACGAGCAGTACGTC. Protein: CASSKAPAGGWGSYEQYV.